This entry lists 15 T cell receptor beta chains sequenced from one sample in a study of cytomegalovirus exposure and HLA in healthy donors. PCR primers comprised 60 Vbeta and 13 Jbeta primers. Only in-frame clones appear in the TCRdb table, and some are missing; sequencing was by immunoSEQ multiplex PCR. The sample has about 150,000 clones; around 82% are singletons. The specimen was PBMCs. Every receptor here comes from a woman aged 45-60 years in good health and CMV-seropositive.

This clone was found a few times. The chain links TRBV10-2 to TRBJ1-6, with 7 bases lining up with TRBD1. Germline assignment: CDR1 WSHSY and CDR2 SAAADI. This CDR3 spans 16 amino acids. V lost 0 bases and J lost 8; bases outside the gene matches: 7. The CDR3 spells CASSESYRDRYSPLHF. CDR3 nucleotide sequence: TGCGCCAGCAGTGAGTCGTACCGGGACAGATATTCACCCCTCCACTTT.

This chain joins TRBV28 and TRBJ2-1; 10 bases line up with TRBD1. CDR1 and CDR2 (germline): MDHEN, SYDVKM. This CDR3 contains 14 residues. With 10 bases clipped from V and 4 bases from J, the junction kept 7 bases outside the gene matches. The CDR3 reads CAILGQGSYNEQFF. CDR3 nucleotides: TGTGCCATCCTGGGACAGGGGAGTTACAATGAGCAGTTCTTC.

In its sample, this clone was seen a few times. The chain combines TRBV5-6 with TRBJ1-3; 7 bases fit TRBD1. The CDR3 sequence is 14 residues long. Germline lookup yields CDR1 SGHDT and CDR2 YYEEEE. J lost 3 bases, V lost 7 bases, and 7 bases had no gene match. The CDR3 bases are TGTGCCAGCGGACCAGGGGGTTTTGGAAACACCATATATTTT. Its translation is CASGPGGFGNTIYF.

The genes are TRBV10-3 and TRBJ2-5; D perhaps matches TRBD1 (5 bases). The ends were cut back, 9 bases at V and 2 bases at J, with 7 bases in the middle. Germline loops: CDR1 ENHRY, CDR2 SYGVKD. The CDR3 totals 11 residues. CDR3 sequence: CAIRQQETQYF. In DNA form, the CDR3 reads TGTGCCATTCGACAGCAAGAGACCCAGTACTTC.

V is TRBV5-1 and J is TRBJ2-1; 16 nucleotides align to TRBD2. CDR1 is SGHRS and CDR2 is YFSETQ in the germline V gene. V gave up 0 bases and J gave up 13 bases; unmatched junction bases: 7. The CDR3 totals 16 residues. CDR3 nucleotides: TGCGCCAGCAGCTTGGCCGGCGGGACTAGCGGGGGGGGACAGTTCTTC. Translating gives CASSLAGGTSGGGQFF. Filled out from reference TRBV5-1 and TRBJ2-1, the complete variable domain reads KAGVTQTPRYLIKTRGQQVTLSCSPISGHRSVSWYQQTPGQGLQFLFEYFSETQRNKGNFPGRFSGRQFSNSRSEMNVSTLELGDSALYLCASSLAGGTSGGGQFFGPGTRLTVL.

This clone was seen just once. The rearrangement joins TRBV6-5 to TRBJ2-6; 7 nucleotides match TRBD1. Germline V lookup: CDR1 MNHEY, CDR2 SVGAGI. This CDR3 has 16 amino acids. The ends lost 2 bases at V and 9 bases at J; junction bases unmatched: 10. The DNA for the CDR3 is TGTGCCAGCAGTTACGAGACAGGGTATGGCCTCAACGTCCTGACTTTC. It translates to CASSYETGYGLNVLTF.

This clone was observed a few times. Other DNA sequences in the sample encode the same CDR3. The chain couples TRBV5-1 to TRBJ1-1; the D is unclear. Trimming removed 4 bases at V and 3 bases at J, with 7 bases between. This CDR3 spans 12 amino acids. The germline gives CDR1 SGHRS, CDR2 YFSETQ. CDR3 region: CASSPGDTEAFF. Written as DNA, the CDR3 is TGCGCCAGCAGCCCCGGGGACACTGAAGCTTTCTTT. Full variable domain (outside the CDR3, taken from reference TRBV5-1 and TRBJ1-1): KAGVTQTPRYLIKTRGQQVTLSCSPISGHRSVSWYQQTPGQGLQFLFEYFSETQRNKGNFPGRFSGRQFSNSRSEMNVSTLELGDSALYLCASSPGDTEAFFGQGTRLTVV.

The V and J genes are TRBV5-1 and TRBJ1-4; D is possibly TRBD1 (5 bases). Trimming left V 4 bases short and J 9 bases short, with 19 bases between. Germline V gives CDR1 SGHRS, CDR2 YFSETQ. The CDR3 spans 15 residues. In nucleotides, the CDR3 is TGCGCCAGCAGCCGGGCCCAATCCGGGGGACAAAAACTGTTTTTT. Amino acids: CASSRAQSGGQKLFF.

This clone has a handful of counts. The gene calls are TRBV4-1 and TRBJ1-2, with D uncertain. The germline V and J ends were trimmed by 0 bases and 1 base, with 9 bases remaining between them. The CDR3 is 15 amino acids. Germline-derived CDR1 and CDR2 are MGHRA and YSYEKL. The CDR3 here is CASSQDPGFNYGYTF. The CDR3 bases are TGCGCCAGCAGCCAAGATCCGGGGTTTAACTATGGCTACACCTTC.

The chain has TRBV25-1 and TRBJ1-1, with TRBD1 identical over 11 bases. Losses at the gene ends were 6 bases for V and 1 base for J; bases not matched to a gene: 7. Looked up from germline, CDR1 is MGHDK and CDR2 is SYGVNS. CDR3 length: 16 residues. The CDR3 region has the DNA TGTGCCAGCAGCTCCGGGACAGGGGGAGGGAACACTGAAGCTTTCTTT. The encoded protein is CASSSGTGGGNTEAFF.

The chain has TRBV27 and TRBJ2-1; 7 bases line up with TRBD2. J gave up 9 bases and V 6 bases, and 11 bases lay outside the gene matches. The CDR3 is 14 amino acids. Germline V gene sequence: CDR1 MNHEY, CDR2 SMNVEV (reference sequence). The CDR3, as DNA: TGTGCCAGCAGCCGAGGAGCGGGGAACAGTGAGCAGTTCTTC. Translating gives CASSRGAGNSEQFF.

The rearrangement joins TRBV19 to TRBJ2-7, with D uncertain. V was clipped by 2 bases and J by 6 bases, with 14 bases between them. The CDR3 spans 14 residues. Germline lookup yields CDR1 LNHDA and CDR2 SQIVND (reference sequence). CDR3 loop: CASSITETLGEQYF. CDR3 DNA sequence: TGTGCCAGTAGTATAACCGAGACTCTAGGCGAGCAGTACTTC.

This clone was recorded only once. The V gene is TRBV30, the J gene TRBJ1-5; 9 bases align to TRBD1. V lost 4 bases and J lost 6; bases outside the gene matches: 10. The CDR3 extends over 15 amino acids. Germline loops: CDR1 GTSNPN, CDR2 SVGIG (reference sequence). Written as DNA, the CDR3 is TGTGCCTGGACCCCGGACAGGGGAGGAGGTCAGCCCCAGCATTTT. Translation: CAWTPDRGGGQPQHF.

This clone was picked up a small number of times. The sample holds other DNA sequences that translate to the same CDR3. The chain links TRBV9 to TRBJ2-7, with 10 nucleotides matching TRBD1. V lost 4 bases to trimming and J lost 2 bases; unmatched junction nucleotides: 3. CDR3 length equals 14 residues. The germline V gene encodes CDR1 SGDLS and CDR2 YYNGEE. The CDR3 spells CASSPGQGAYEQYF. Written as DNA, the CDR3 is TGTGCCAGCAGCCCCGGACAGGGGGCCTACGAGCAGTACTTC.

This chain uses TRBV4-1 with TRBJ2-3; TRBD2 aligns across 10 bases. Germline V CDR1 and CDR2: MGHRA, YSYEKL. The V and J ends lost 4 bases and 6 bases, in that order; junction bases with no gene match: 22. The CDR3 has 20 residues. The DNA of the CDR3 is TGCGCCAGCAGCCTGTACGGGGGGGCTAGCGGGGGCGGACCAGGGGATACGCAGTATTTT. Protein sequence: CASSLYGGASGGGPGDTQYF.